This T cell receptor beta chain is from a study of identical twins. Germline V gives CDR1 KGHDR, CDR2 SFDVKD. The CDR3 has 14 residues. V lost 9 bases and J lost 8; bases outside the gene matches: 6. This clonotype was seen at least ten times. Each CDR3 protein is one row after TCRdb ran MiXCR on the 5' RACE reads. Seen here are 260,000 or so distinct CDR3 sequences, approximately 7.3% observed once, and the top ten hold roughly 5%. The same specimen was also included in a second study, on yellow fever vaccine responses in identical twins.

The receptor was derived from a young woman in good health. The gene calls are TRBV24-1 and TRBJ2-1, with 13 bases lining up with TRBD2. Sequencing was performed on CD8+ T cells sorted from blood. This chain's CDR3 is CATARTSGSDEQFF. The CDR3 nucleotides are TGTGCCACCGCCCGGACTAGCGGGAGTGATGAGCAGTTCTTC.